The 23 T cell receptor beta chains in this list originate from one sample, sequenced in a study of blood T cell repertoires in COVID-19. Profiled with immunoSEQ multiplex PCR; TCRdb holds only in-frame clones, not every one. The sample yields about 400,000 clones, about nine tenths seen once. The material sequenced was peripheral blood. Receptor source: a woman aged 25 to 39 with active or convalescent COVID-19.

This clone appeared a few times. As DNA, the CDR3 is TGTGCCAGCAATCCCGGGACTAGTTACGAGCAGTACTTC. Protein sequence: CASNPGTSYEQYF. This rearrangement joins TRBV6-5 to TRBJ2-7, with 8 positions matching TRBD2. The CDR3 length is 13 residues. V lost 7 bases to trimming and J lost 4 bases; unmatched junction nucleotides: 6. Germline V gene data show CDR1 as MNHEY and CDR2 as SVGAGI.

The genes are TRBV27 and TRBJ2-1; 10 nucleotides match TRBD2. The CDR3 spans 21 residues. V trimming: 0 bases; J trimming: 9 bases; junction bases outside the gene matches: 23. Germline V gives CDR1 MNHEY, CDR2 SMNVEV (reference sequence). Here the CDR3 DNA reads TGTGCCAGCAGTTTATCTCTGGTGGGGACCTTAAGCGGGAGGGCCTCTGGTGAGCAGTTCTTC. Amino acid sequence: CASSLSLVGTLSGRASGEQFF.

The chain combines TRBV18 with TRBJ1-6; TRBD1 matches at 9 bases. The V and J ends lost 3 bases and 9 bases, in that order; junction bases with no gene match: 9. Germline V CDR1 and CDR2: KGHSH, LQKENI. The CDR3 is 16 residues long. CDR3 loop: CASSPAGQGFSSPLHF. The CDR3 nucleotides read TGTGCCAGCTCACCCGCGGGACAGGGTTTTAGTTCACCCCTCCACTTT.

V gene TRBV6-2 or TRBV6-3 combines with J gene TRBJ1-2, with 11 bases fitting TRBD1. The CDR3 consists of 15 residues. Germline CDR1 and CDR2: MNHEY and SVGEGT. The junction had 6 bases not matched to a gene; V was cut back by 5 bases and J by 4 bases. This CDR3 is CASSGRTGGFYGYTF. DNA for the CDR3: TGTGCCAGCAGTGGCCGGACAGGGGGCTTCTATGGCTACACCTTC.

The rearrangement uses TRBV18 and TRBJ2-3; D gene ambiguous. This CDR3 is 13 amino acids long. In germline, CDR1 is KGHSH, CDR2 LQKENI. Trimming pared 3 bases from V and 5 bases from J, leaving 9 bases between. CDR3 residues: CASSPRQRDTQYF. Here the CDR3 DNA reads TGTGCCAGCTCACCGAGGCAGAGAGATACGCAGTATTTT.

Only one count was recorded for this clone. The rearrangement uses TRBV5-4 and TRBJ1-2, with 10 bases identical to TRBD1. V shed 9 bases, J shed 8 bases, and the junction held 10 bases outside the gene matches. The germline gives CDR1 SGHNT, CDR2 YYREEE (reference sequence). The CDR3 length is 13 residues. CDR3 in amino acids: CATRGTGEAGYTF. The CDR3 DNA reads TGTGCCACGCGCGGGACAGGGGAAGCAGGCTACACCTTC.

This clone was detected once. The chain carries TRBV27 and TRBJ1-6; D possibly corresponds to TRBD1 (6 bases). The CDR3 loop spans 15 amino acids. The V gene lost 5 bases and the J gene lost 4 bases, with 12 bases spanning the gap. CDR1 and CDR2 (germline): MNHEY, SMNVEV (reference sequence). The CDR3 nucleotides are TGTGCCAGCAGTCAATCCGGGACATATAATTCACCCCTCCACTTT. This codes for CASSQSGTYNSPLHF.

V usage is TRBV6-5 and J usage is TRBJ2-7; TRBD2 matches 9 bases. The germline gives CDR1 MNHEY, CDR2 SVGAGI. CDR3 length: 15 amino acids. Germline trimming cut 6 bases from V and 0 bases from J; bases unmatched to any gene: 6. CDR3 nucleotides: TGTGCCAGCAGGCCCAGCGGGAGGCTCTCCTACGAGCAGTACTTC. The encoded protein is CASRPSGRLSYEQYF.

The chain carries TRBV27 and TRBJ2-1; a possible D gene is TRBD2 (6 bases). Germline V gives CDR1 MNHEY, CDR2 SMNVEV (reference sequence). V lost 6 bases, J lost 8 bases, and 17 bases lay in between. There are 14 residues in the CDR3. For the CDR3, the DNA is TGTGCCAGCAGCTCCCTGACTAGTGCCGATGAGCAGTTCTTC. It translates to CASSSLTSADEQFF.

This clone was counted a few times. The V gene is TRBV2, the J gene TRBJ1-1, with TRBD1 matching 7 bases. V was clipped by 6 bases and J by 0 bases; unmatched bases: 4. Per the germline V gene, CDR1 is SNHLY and CDR2 is FYNNEI. This CDR3 has 14 amino acids. The CDR3 DNA is TGTGCCAGCAGGAGGGACAGCATGAACACTGAAGCTTTCTTT. As protein: CASRRDSMNTEAFF.

This sequence joins TRBV24-1 and TRBJ2-1; a possible D gene is TRBD1 (7 bases). Per germline, CDR1 KGHDR and CDR2 SFDVKD. V shed 5 bases and J shed 5 bases, with 15 bases lying between them. The CDR3 spans 15 residues. The DNA of the CDR3 is TGTGCCACCAGTGCAGACAGGGCGGGAAACAATGAGCAGTTCTTC. Translated: CATSADRAGNNEQFF.

This chain uses TRBV10-3 with TRBJ1-3, with 7 bases matching TRBD1. Trimming removed 3 bases from V and 2 bases from J; junction bases left unmatched: 10. CDR3 length equals 17 residues. The germline gives CDR1 ENHRY, CDR2 SYGVKD. CDR3 sequence (DNA): TGTGCCATCAGTGAACTGACAGGGACGAAAGCTGGAAACACCATATATTTT. Its protein is CAISELTGTKAGNTIYF.

V is TRBV5-4 and J is TRBJ1-3, with D possibly being TRBD1 (6 bases). Trimming pared 4 bases from V and 0 bases from J, leaving 11 bases between. This CDR3 is built from 15 residues. Germline CDR1 is SGHNT and CDR2 is YYREEE (reference sequence). This CDR3 is CASSPGTTSGNTIYF. In DNA, the CDR3 is TGTGCCAGCAGCCCAGGGACAACCTCTGGAAACACCATATATTTT.

This rearrangement joins TRBV19 to TRBJ1-3; D gene ambiguous. Between the trimmed V and J ends, which lost 2 bases and 2 bases, there was a span of 7 bases. The CDR3 loop spans 14 amino acids. Germline CDR1 is LNHDA and CDR2 is SQIVND (reference sequence). The CDR3 here is CASSIQETGNTIYF. The CDR3 nucleotides are TGTGCCAGTAGTATACAAGAGACTGGAAACACCATATATTTT. Together with reference TRBV19 and TRBJ1-3, the CDR3 gives the full variable domain: DGGITQSPKYLFRKEGQNVTLSCEQNLNHDAMYWYRQDPGQGLRLIYYSQIVNDFQKGDIAEGYSVSREKKESFPLTVTSAQKNPTAFYLCASSIQETGNTIYFGEGSWLTVV.

This chain links TRBV19 with TRBJ2-1; D uncertain. CDR1 and CDR2 (germline): LNHDA, SQIVND (reference sequence). This CDR3 region has 12 residues. Trimming left V 4 bases short and J 6 bases short, with 7 bases between. CDR3 protein: CASSTTFNEQFF. CDR3 sequence (DNA): TGTGCCAGTAGTACTACCTTCAATGAGCAGTTCTTC.

The chain is built from TRBV5-6 and TRBJ1-4; D uncertain. V was cut by 2 bases and J by 2 bases, with 13 bases left in between. This CDR3 is built from 16 residues. Germline values: CDR1 SGHDT, CDR2 YYEEEE. CDR3: CASSFLVGGTNEKLFF. CDR3 nucleotide sequence: TGTGCCAGCAGCTTTTTGGTTGGAGGCACTAATGAAAAACTGTTTTTT.

This chain joins TRBV18 and TRBJ1-4; D not resolved. This CDR3 contains 13 residues. V gave up 3 bases and J gave up 4 bases, with 6 bases separating them. Germline V lookup: CDR1 KGHSH, CDR2 LQKENI. The CDR3 here is CASSPGDNEKLFF. CDR3 DNA: TGTGCCAGCTCACCCGGAGATAATGAAAAACTGTTTTTT. The full variable domain, rest sourced from reference TRBV18 and TRBJ1-4, is NAGVMQNPRHLVRRRGQEARLRCSPMKGHSHVYWYRQLPEEGLKFMVYLQKENIIDESGMPKERFSAEFPKEGPSILRIQQVVRGDSAAYFCASSPGDNEKLFFGSGTQLSVL.

The chain employs TRBV6-5 and TRBJ1-2; 9 bases are shared with TRBD1. V was pared by 2 bases and J by 6 bases, with 7 bases of the junction left unmatched. Germline V lookup: CDR1 MNHEY, CDR2 SVGAGI. This CDR3 is built from 15 residues. The CDR3 loop is CASSYRLTGGNGYTF. The CDR3, as DNA: TGTGCCAGCAGTTACAGGCTGACAGGGGGGAATGGCTACACCTTC.

This rearrangement joins TRBV3-1 (or the pseudogene TRBV3-2) to TRBJ1-6; D is possibly TRBD1 (5 bases). Per the germline V gene, CDR1 is LGHDT and CDR2 is YNNKEL (reference sequence). Trimming cost V 6 bases and J 5 bases, with 14 bases left between them. The CDR3 length is 15 residues. CDR3 region: CASSSDTSNNSPLHF. DNA for the CDR3: TGTGCCAGCAGTTCGGACACAAGTAATAATTCACCCCTCCACTTT.

The V call is TRBV5-3, the J call TRBJ1-4; D unresolved. Being an ORF, TRBV5-3 has a function that is uncertain. The CDR3 runs 15 residues. V was cut by 5 bases and J by 5 bases, with 16 bases left in between. The CDR3 DNA reads as TGTGCCAGAAGAAACCGGGTCCCTAGGAATGAAAAACTGTTTTTT. This encodes CARRNRVPRNEKLFF.

The chain links TRBV4-1 to TRBJ2-1, with 13 bases identical to TRBD2. The CDR3 runs to 15 residues. Germline CDR1 is MGHRA and CDR2 is YSYEKL. V shed 2 bases and J 7 bases; nucleotides not matched to a gene: 2. CDR3 nucleotides: TGCGCCAGCAGCCAACCGGGACTAGCGGGGAATGAGCAGTTCTTC. Amino acid sequence: CASSQPGLAGNEQFF.

The chain carries TRBV11-2 and TRBJ2-3; D unclear. The CDR3 is 12 amino acids. CDR1 and CDR2 (germline): SGHAT, FQNNGV. V gave up 4 bases and J gave up 2 bases, with 4 bases separating them. The CDR3 coding sequence is TGTGCCAGCAGCTCCTTCACAGATACGCAGTATTTT. Amino acid sequence: CASSSFTDTQYF.

On this clone: The same CDR3 can be traced to other DNA sequences in this sample. The chain employs TRBV4-1 and TRBJ1-1, with 8 bases identical to TRBD1. The V gene end was trimmed by 4 bases and the J gene end by 0 bases; junction bases not matched to a gene: 4. CDR3 length: 15 residues. Germline loops: CDR1 MGHRA, CDR2 YSYEKL. CDR3 residues: CASSRTDRVNTEAFF. DNA for the CDR3: TGCGCCAGCAGCCGAACGGACAGGGTGAACACTGAAGCTTTCTTT.